Listed here are 24 T cell receptor beta chains from one sample, sequenced in a study of control samples from healthy donors and cancer patients. This table comes from immunoSEQ multiplex PCR, and its TCRdb copy is limited to in-frame clones, with some not included. Seen here are about 140,000 clones, around 94% observed once, and the top ten hold around 13%. The specimen was blood. All receptors come from a middle-aged man in good health.

The V and J genes are TRBV19 and TRBJ1-1, with D unresolved. V was trimmed by 3 bases and J by 1 base, leaving 9 bases between them. The CDR3 has 14 residues. Germline CDR1 and CDR2: LNHDA and SQIVND (reference sequence). The CDR3 DNA sequence: TGTGCCAGTAGTATTCGCGTAGGGAACACTGAAGCTTTCTTT. This translates into CASSIRVGNTEAFF. Complete variable domain (other parts from reference TRBV19 and TRBJ1-1): DGGITQSPKYLFRKEGQNVTLSCEQNLNHDAMYWYRQDPGQGLRLIYYSQIVNDFQKGDIAEGYSVSREKKESFPLTVTSAQKNPTAFYLCASSIRVGNTEAFFGQGTRLTVV.

The chain carries TRBV7-3 and TRBJ2-1; D gene unclear. The germline V gene has CDR1 SGHTA and CDR2 FQGTGA. The ends were cut back, 2 bases at V and 7 bases at J, with 18 bases in the middle. This CDR3 contains 16 residues. Here the CDR3 reads CASSLEFARSWNEQFF. As DNA, the CDR3 is TGTGCCAGCAGCTTAGAATTTGCGAGGTCTTGGAATGAGCAGTTCTTC.

The V call is TRBV10-3, the J call TRBJ1-1; possibly TRBD1 for D (6 bases). With 10 bases removed from V and 1 base from J, the gap between germline ends came to 13 bases. The CDR3 extends over 13 amino acids. CDR1 ENHRY and CDR2 SYGVKD come from the germline V gene. This CDR3 reads CATRGRTNTEAFF. The CDR3 DNA reads TGTGCCACCAGGGGCAGGACGAACACTGAAGCTTTCTTT.

This sequence joins TRBV7-2 and TRBJ1-1; 7 bases line up with TRBD1. V dropped 2 bases and J dropped 5; count of bases not matched to a gene: 5. Germline assignment: CDR1 SGHTA and CDR2 FQGNSA. This CDR3 spans 14 amino acids. The CDR3 DNA reads TGTGCCAGCAGCTTAAACAGGGGACAAACTGAAGCTTTCTTT. Translating it yields CASSLNRGQTEAFF.

Of note for this clone: In the same sample, other DNA sequences code for this CDR3. The chain has TRBV6-5 and TRBJ1-4; TRBD1 matches at 10 bases. Unmatched junction bases numbered 6, after V lost 6 bases and J lost 8 bases. Germline CDR1 is MNHEY and CDR2 is SVGAGI. This CDR3 has 14 residues. In DNA form, the CDR3 reads TGTGCCAGCAGGAAGACAGGGGGCGGGGAAAAACTGTTTTTT. This gives the protein CASRKTGGGEKLFF.

This chain joins TRBV4-1 and TRBJ1-6; 9 bases are a match to TRBD1. The CDR3 runs 16 residues. The trim removed 0 bases at V and 7 bases at J, leaving 4 bases unmatched. Germline lookup yields CDR1 MGHRA and CDR2 YSYEKL. Here the CDR3 DNA reads TGCGCCAGCAGCCAAGAGGGACAGGGTTGGAATTCACCCCTCCACTTT. It yields the protein CASSQEGQGWNSPLHF.

The CDR3 loop reads CSVEDPARRQFF. The CDR3 DNA reads as TGCAGCGTTGAAGATCCCGCCCGCCGGCAGTTCTTC. This rearrangement joins TRBV29-1 to TRBJ2-1; no reliable D call. V gave up 0 bases and J gave up 12 bases, with 12 bases separating them. CDR3 length: 12 residues. The germline V gene encodes CDR1 SQVTM and CDR2 ANQGSEA.

The gene calls are TRBV7-6 and TRBJ2-7, with TRBD1 identical over 9 bases. The V segment lost 4 bases and the J segment 4 bases; nucleotides outside the gene matches: 8. The germline gives CDR1 SGHVS, CDR2 FNYEAQ. The CDR3 runs 15 residues. CDR3 bases: TGTGCCAGCAGCTCTCTTAAGGACAGGGGTTACGAGCAGTACTTC. This sequence encodes CASSSLKDRGYEQYF.

The V and J genes are TRBV10-3 and TRBJ2-7; 14 nucleotides align to TRBD2. The CDR3 runs to 15 residues. The trim removed 5 bases at V and 4 bases at J, leaving 4 bases unmatched. Germline CDR1 is ENHRY and CDR2 is SYGVKD. The CDR3 here is CAISYGLAGGYEQYF. DNA for the CDR3: TGTGCCATCAGTTACGGACTAGCGGGAGGATACGAGCAGTACTTC.

Written as DNA, the CDR3 is TGTGCCAGTAGTCCACAGGGTACGCGCAATCAGCCCCAGCATTTT. It codes for CASSPQGTRNQPQHF. The rearrangement joins TRBV19 to TRBJ1-5; D is possibly TRBD1 (6 bases). The ends were cut back, 5 bases at V and 2 bases at J, with 13 bases in the middle. The CDR3 extends over 15 amino acids. Looked up from germline, CDR1 is LNHDA and CDR2 is SQIVND (reference sequence).

The chain employs TRBV5-1 and TRBJ1-2, with 7 positions matching TRBD1. Looked up from germline, CDR1 is SGHRS and CDR2 is YFSETQ. This CDR3 contains 14 residues. The J segment lost 8 bases and the V segment lost 5 bases, leaving 12 bases of the junction unmatched. CDR3 nucleotide sequence: TGCGCCAGCAGTGGAGACAGGGAGTTGAAAGGCTACACCTTC. Translated: CASSGDRELKGYTF.

CDR3 sequence (DNA): TGTGCCACCAGCAGGACAGTCCTCATGGGGGACAATGAGCAGTTCTTC. It specifies CATSRTVLMGDNEQFF. V usage is TRBV15 and J usage is TRBJ2-1; D possibly matches TRBD1 or TRBD2 (5 bases each). This CDR3 contains 16 residues. V lost 3 bases and J lost 5, with 17 bases in between. Per the germline V gene, CDR1 is LNHNV and CDR2 is YYDKDF (reference sequence). The full variable domain, rest sourced from reference TRBV15 and TRBJ2-1, is DAMVIQNPRYQVTQFGKPVTLSCSQTLNHNVMYWYQQKSSQAPKLLFHYYDKDFNNEADTPDNFQSRRPNTSFCFLDIRSPGLGDTAMYLCATSRTVLMGDNEQFFGPGTRLTVL.

The chain is built from TRBV20-1 and TRBJ1-2; D not certain. V shed 6 bases and J shed 8 bases, with 10 bases lying between them. This CDR3 is built from 10 residues. Looked up from germline, CDR1 is DFQATT and CDR2 is SNEGSKA (reference sequence). DNA of the CDR3: TGCAGTGCCTCGGGGAGAGGCTACACCTTC. This sequence encodes CSASGRGYTF.

The V gene is TRBV20-1, the J gene TRBJ2-2; D uncertain. The length of the CDR3 is 10 residues. Germline V lookup: CDR1 DFQATT, CDR2 SNEGSKA (reference sequence). Trimming shortened V by 6 bases and J by 5 bases, and 4 bases separated the two germline ends. The CDR3 protein is CSAPTGELFF. CDR3 nucleotides: TGCAGTGCGCCAACCGGGGAGCTGTTTTTT.

The rearrangement links TRBV15 to TRBJ2-7; D possibly matches TRBD1 or TRBD2 (6 bases each). V was clipped by 2 bases and J by 5 bases, with 16 bases between them. The CDR3 has 15 amino acids. The germline V gene has CDR1 LNHNV and CDR2 YYDKDF (reference sequence). CDR3 sequence (DNA): TGTGCCACCAGCAGATTAGGGGGGAATAGCCACGAGCAGTACTTC. It yields the protein CATSRLGGNSHEQYF.

J is TRBJ2-7 and V is TRBV9, with 11 nucleotides matching TRBD1. With 4 bases clipped from V and 4 bases from J, the junction kept 4 bases outside the gene matches. Germline V gene sequence: CDR1 SGDLS, CDR2 YYNGEE. CDR3 size: 14 residues. CDR3 region: CASSQGQGAYEQYF. CDR3 DNA: TGTGCCAGCAGCCAAGGACAGGGGGCATACGAGCAGTACTTC.

The rearrangement joins TRBV6-4 to TRBJ2-3; 10 positions match TRBD1. The CDR3 extends over 16 amino acids. Germline lookup yields CDR1 MRHNA and CDR2 SNTAGT. The ends lost 0 bases at V and 4 bases at J; junction bases unmatched: 4. The DNA of the CDR3 is TGTGCCAGCAGTGACTCCGGACAGGGGGGCCCAGATACGCAGTATTTT. This translates into CASSDSGQGGPDTQYF.

This chain connects TRBV9 to TRBJ1-1; 9 bases are a match to TRBD1. The V gene end was trimmed by 3 bases and the J gene end by 4 bases; junction bases not matched to a gene: 7. CDR1 and CDR2 from the germline V gene are SGDLS and YYNGEE. This CDR3 has 15 amino acids. This CDR3 reads CASSAGGQGGTEAFF. DNA for the CDR3: TGTGCCAGCAGCGCGGGGGGACAGGGCGGCACTGAAGCTTTCTTT.

J is TRBJ1-1 and V is TRBV2; TRBD1 is a possible D gene (6 bases). Trimming shortened V by 5 bases and J by 0 bases, and 16 bases separated the two germline ends. Germline V gene sequence: CDR1 SNHLY, CDR2 FYNNEI. The CDR3 covers 16 residues. CDR3 nucleotide sequence: TGTGCCAGCAGTTCGGGGGGGCGGCCCTTGAACACTGAAGCTTTCTTT. Residues: CASSSGGRPLNTEAFF. The full variable domain, completed using reference TRBV2 and TRBJ1-1, is EPEVTQTPSHQVTQMGQEVILRCVPISNHLYFYWYRQILGQKVEFLVSFYNNEISEKSEIFDDQFSVERPDGSNFTLKIRSTKLEDSAMYFCASSSGGRPLNTEAFFGQGTRLTVV.

The chain carries TRBV7-2 and TRBJ2-1; TRBD1 matches at 7 bases. Trimming took 1 base from V and 4 from J; bases not matched to a gene: 4. The length of the CDR3 is 15 residues. Germline assignment: CDR1 SGHTA and CDR2 FQGNSA. The CDR3 loop reads CASSLDPGGYNEQFF. In DNA, the CDR3 is TGTGCCAGCAGCTTAGACCCAGGGGGTTACAATGAGCAGTTCTTC.

The gene calls are TRBV27 and TRBJ1-6; D unresolved. The germline gives CDR1 MNHEY, CDR2 SMNVEV (reference sequence). V was cut by 3 bases and J by 0 bases, with 15 bases left in between. This CDR3 region has 18 residues. The DNA of the CDR3 is TGTGCCAGCAGTTTCTGGGCAGAACTAAGCTCCTATAATTCACCCCTCCACTTT. This translates into CASSFWAELSSYNSPLHF.

Comments on this clone: At one end the junction does not follow the germline gene, possibly because of a read error. The rearrangement joins TRBV2 to TRBJ2-7; 7 positions agree with TRBD1. This CDR3 contains 13 residues. Germline V gene data show CDR1 as SNHLY and CDR2 as FYNNEI. The CDR3: CASSEGTAYEQYF. Here the CDR3 DNA reads TGTGCCAGCAGCGAAGGGACAGCCTACGAGCAGTACTTC.

CDR3: CASSFWTGGWEKLFF. The CDR3 region has the DNA TGTGCCAGCAGCTTTTGGACAGGGGGCTGGGAAAAACTGTTTTTT. The V call is TRBV7-9, the J call TRBJ1-4; 11 bases are a match to TRBD1. This CDR3 contains 15 residues. The J segment lost 8 bases and the V segment lost 3 bases, leaving 5 bases of the junction unmatched. Per germline, CDR1 SEHNR and CDR2 FQNEAQ (reference sequence). The variable domain in full, with the rest retrieved from reference TRBV7-9 and TRBJ1-4, is DTGVSQNPRHKITKRGQNVTFRCDPISEHNRLYWYRQTLGQGPEFLTYFQNEAQLEKSRLLSDRFSAERPKGSFSTLEIQRTEQGDSAMYLCASSFWTGGWEKLFFGSGTQLSVL.

This clone occurred once. The V gene is TRBV11-1, the J gene TRBJ1-2; tentatively, D is TRBD1 (6 bases). Trimming took 2 bases from V and 13 from J, leaving 14 bases between them. This CDR3 comprises 12 residues. Per the germline V gene, CDR1 is SGHAT and CDR2 is FQDESV (reference sequence). CDR3 amino acids: CASSLIQGDPTF. The CDR3 DNA is TGTGCCAGCAGCTTAATACAGGGTGATCCCACCTTC.